This TCR beta chain came from a study of CD8 T cells in ankylosing spondylitis. Study-wide results and limits: CD8+ disease-linked clones were present at relatively low frequencies in blood. Blood from ankylosing spondylitis patients appeared to carry a characteristic eight-variant TCR beta motif.

In its sample, this clonotype was seen many times. The antigen is not known. Trimming removed 5 bases at V and 1 base at J, with 11 bases between. CDR3 length: 14 residues. Germline lookup yields CDR1 MDHEN and CDR2 SYDVKM. Quantitative 5'-RACE with molecular barcodes was used to make the TCR beta libraries. TCRdb re-analysed the 5' RACE reads in MiXCR, keeping a single row per CDR3 protein. Here the sample spans roughly 490,000 distinct CDR3 sequences, about 5.4% being singletons. The rearrangement uses TRBV28 and TRBJ1-1; D perhaps matches TRBD1 (5 bases). The TCR was taken from a male donor with ankylosing spondylitis. Sequenced: blood, either unsorted or a sorted T cell fraction (not recorded which). The CDR3 sequence is CASSPGTENTEAFF. The DNA of the CDR3 is TGTGCCAGCAGTCCAGGGACGGAGAACACTGAAGCTTTCTTT.